This T cell receptor (beta chain) was retrieved from a study of blood T cell repertoires in COVID-19. Study background: Researchers got acute and convalescent COVID-19 samples from the United States, Italy and Spain. Nucleic acid was either cDNA or gDNA, and it came from T cells, B-cell-depleted T cells, or PBMCs.

Study members were between about 18 and 89 years old and lived in some 22 US regions. Cohorts were assigned according to the clinical history that participants reported. The protocol was immunoSEQ multiplex PCR, while the TCRdb copy is restricted to in-frame clones and leaves out a portion. The sample lists about 240,000 clones; roughly 91% were seen once. The germline V and J ends were trimmed by 2 bases and 4 bases, with 9 bases remaining between them. This CDR3 is 13 amino acids long. CDR1 MNHEY and CDR2 SVGEGT come from the germline V gene. Sequencing used PBMCs or T cells enriched from blood (not recorded which). The source is a woman younger than 45 who had recovered from COVID-19. The genes are TRBV6-2 or TRBV6-3 and TRBJ2-7; D perhaps matches TRBD2 (5 bases). In nucleotides, the CDR3 is TGTGCCAGCAGTTACGGGTGGAGGTACGAGCAGTACTTC. As protein: CASSYGWRYEQYF.